Presented here are 4 T cell receptor beta chains from one specimen sequenced in a study of OX40 agonist ivuxolimab in advanced cancers. Data came from immunoSEQ multiplex PCR; TCRdb stores just in-frame clones and leaves some out. The sample yields some 90,000 clones, roughly 90% seen once. This sample comprised CD4+ or CD8+ T cells sorted from blood, obtained in a trial of the OX40 agonist ivuxolimab. These receptors originate from an adult with an advanced solid tumor such as melanoma, head and neck, liver or kidney cancer.

The chain recombines TRBV6-5 with TRBJ2-1; D is ambiguous. Trimming pared 2 bases from V and 8 bases from J, leaving 10 bases between. The CDR3 contains 13 residues. Germline V gene data show CDR1 as MNHEY and CDR2 as SVGAGI. CDR3 sequence reads: CASSYGVRDEQFF. The CDR3 DNA reads TGTGCCAGCAGTTACGGTGTCCGGGATGAGCAGTTCTTC.

This chain connects TRBV5-4 to TRBJ2-6, with 7 nucleotides matching TRBD1. The CDR3 has 16 amino acids. Trimming cost V 2 bases and J 0 bases; bases outside gene matches: 2. CDR1 and CDR2 (germline): SGHNT, YYREEE (reference sequence). CDR3 nucleotides: TGTGCCAGCAGCTTCGGGACAGCCTCTGGGGCCAACGTCCTGACTTTC. Encoded protein: CASSFGTASGANVLTF.

In this sample, this clone turned up once. The CDR3 sequence is CSVVEPGQGYSQPQHF. The CDR3, as DNA: TGCAGCGTTGTAGAACCGGGACAGGGGTATAGTCAGCCCCAGCATTTT. This chain connects TRBV29-1 to TRBJ1-5; the match to TRBD1 covers 10 bases. Germline V lookup: CDR1 SQVTM, CDR2 ANQGSEA. V shed 4 bases and J 6 bases; nucleotides not matched to a gene: 12. There are 16 residues in the CDR3.

The rearrangement joins TRBV18 to TRBJ2-6; tentative D call: TRBD1 (6 bases). This CDR3 region has 18 residues. V lost 3 bases to trimming and J lost 0 bases, with 15 bases between them. CDR1 and CDR2 (germline): KGHSH, LQKENI. The CDR3 DNA is TGTGCCAGCTCACCCGGACAGTTTGTCTTCTCTGGGGCCAACGTCCTGACTTTC. Translating gives CASSPGQFVFSGANVLTF.